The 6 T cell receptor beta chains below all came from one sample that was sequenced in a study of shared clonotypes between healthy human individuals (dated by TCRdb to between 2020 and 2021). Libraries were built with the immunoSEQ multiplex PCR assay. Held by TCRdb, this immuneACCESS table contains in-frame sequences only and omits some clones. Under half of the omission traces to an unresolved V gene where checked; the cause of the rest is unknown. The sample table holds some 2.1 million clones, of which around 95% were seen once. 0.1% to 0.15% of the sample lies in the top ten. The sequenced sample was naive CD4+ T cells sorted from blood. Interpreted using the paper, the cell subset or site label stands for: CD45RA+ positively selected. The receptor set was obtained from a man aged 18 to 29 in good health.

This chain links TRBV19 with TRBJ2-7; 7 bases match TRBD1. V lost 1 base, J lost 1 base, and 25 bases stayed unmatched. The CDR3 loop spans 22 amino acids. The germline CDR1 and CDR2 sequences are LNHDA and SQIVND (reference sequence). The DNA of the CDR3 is TGTGCCAGTAGTATAGTTGGGCCCTCCGAGGGGGCCCGCTCAAGAATTTCCTACGAGCAGTACTTC. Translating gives CASSIVGPSEGARSRISYEQYF.

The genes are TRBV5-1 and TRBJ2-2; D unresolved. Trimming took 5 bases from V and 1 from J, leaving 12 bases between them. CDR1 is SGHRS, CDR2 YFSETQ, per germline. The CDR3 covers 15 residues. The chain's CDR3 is CASRPGTLNTGELFF. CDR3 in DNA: TGCGCCAGCAGACCCGGAACACTGAACACCGGGGAGCTGTTTTTT. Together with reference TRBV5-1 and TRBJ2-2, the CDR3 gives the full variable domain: KAGVTQTPRYLIKTRGQQVTLSCSPISGHRSVSWYQQTPGQGLQFLFEYFSETQRNKGNFPGRFSGRQFSNSRSEMNVSTLELGDSALYLCASRPGTLNTGELFFGEGSRLTVL.

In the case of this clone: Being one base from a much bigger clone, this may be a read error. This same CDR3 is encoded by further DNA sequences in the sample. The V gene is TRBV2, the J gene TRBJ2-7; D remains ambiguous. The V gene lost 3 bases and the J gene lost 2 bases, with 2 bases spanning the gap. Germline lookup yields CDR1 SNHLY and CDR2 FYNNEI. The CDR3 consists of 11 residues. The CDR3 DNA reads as TGTGCCAGCAGTGACGCCTACGAGCAGTACTTC. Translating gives CASSDAYEQYF.

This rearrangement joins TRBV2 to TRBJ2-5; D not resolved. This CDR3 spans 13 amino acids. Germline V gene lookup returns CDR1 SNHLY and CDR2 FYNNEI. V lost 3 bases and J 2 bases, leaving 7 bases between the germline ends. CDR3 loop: CASSDQDQETQYF. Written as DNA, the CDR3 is TGTGCCAGCAGTGATCAGGATCAAGAGACCCAGTACTTC.

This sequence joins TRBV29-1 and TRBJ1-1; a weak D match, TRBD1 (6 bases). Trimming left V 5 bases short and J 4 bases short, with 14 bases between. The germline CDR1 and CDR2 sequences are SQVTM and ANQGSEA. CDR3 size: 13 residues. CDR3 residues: CSVYGGLRTEAFF. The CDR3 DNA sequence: TGCAGCGTTTACGGGGGGCTTCGCACTGAAGCTTTCTTT.

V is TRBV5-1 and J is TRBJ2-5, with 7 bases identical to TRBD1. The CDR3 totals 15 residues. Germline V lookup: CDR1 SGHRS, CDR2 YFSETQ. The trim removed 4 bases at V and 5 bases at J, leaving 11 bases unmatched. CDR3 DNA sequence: TGCGCCAGCAGCGGGGACAGTCCCTCGGGGGAGACCCAGTACTTC. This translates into CASSGDSPSGETQYF.